This record covers a single T cell receptor (beta chain). Its antigen is undetermined. The entry originates in a study of OX40 agonist ivuxolimab in advanced cancers. Study information: The drug used for patients, ivuxolimab, was an agonistic anti-OX40 (CD134) antibody. Roughly two fifths of patients had received prior checkpoint inhibitor therapy. Study results and caveats: Patients with a partial response at 0.1-3.0 mg/kg had among the lowest clonal expansion.

Using immunoSEQ multiplex PCR, the repertoire was profiled, and TCRdb retains in-frame clones only, with some absent. Seen here are 65,000 to 85,000 clones, roughly 90% observed once, and the top ten hold 7.6%. Samples of blood were obtained at baseline, on cycle 4 day 1, and on cycle 7 day 1. This clonotype was sampled from an adult with an advanced solid tumor such as melanoma, head and neck, liver or kidney cancer. The sequenced sample was CD4+ or CD8+ T cells sorted from blood, obtained in a trial of the OX40 agonist ivuxolimab.

The DNA for the CDR3 is TGTGCCAGCAGTTATGGCACTGAAGCTTTCTTT. Translation: CASSYGTEAFF. The chain joins TRBV6-5 to TRBJ1-1, with no clear D. The V end lost 3 bases, the J end lost 4 bases, and 3 bases lay between the germline ends. There are 11 residues in the CDR3. CDR1 MNHEY and CDR2 SVGAGI come from the germline V gene.